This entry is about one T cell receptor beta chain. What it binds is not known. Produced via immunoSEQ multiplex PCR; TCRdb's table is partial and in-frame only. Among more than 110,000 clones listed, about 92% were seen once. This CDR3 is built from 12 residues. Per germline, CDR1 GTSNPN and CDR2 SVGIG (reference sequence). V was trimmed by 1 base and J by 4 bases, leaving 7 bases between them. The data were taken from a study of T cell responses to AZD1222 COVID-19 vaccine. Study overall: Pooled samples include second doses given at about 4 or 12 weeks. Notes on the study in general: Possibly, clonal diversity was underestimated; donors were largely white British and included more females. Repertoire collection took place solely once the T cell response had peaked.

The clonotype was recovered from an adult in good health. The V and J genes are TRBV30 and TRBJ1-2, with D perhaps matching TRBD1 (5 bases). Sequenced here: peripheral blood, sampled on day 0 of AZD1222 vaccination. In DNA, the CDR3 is TGTGCCTGGAGTGGACAGCTCTATGGCTACACCTTC. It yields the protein CAWSGQLYGYTF.